These 4 T cell receptor beta chains came from one sample sequenced in a study of cytomegalovirus exposure and HLA in healthy donors. Researchers ran the PCR with 60 Vbeta and 13 Jbeta primers. The assay was immunoSEQ multiplex PCR, and TCRdb's table has in-frame clones only and misses some. The top ten clones hold about 3.5% of a sample with 110,000 or so clones, about 70% of them seen once. The sequenced material came from PBMCs. These receptors all stem from a man in his thirties or forties in good health and CMV-seronegative.

This chain connects TRBV30 to TRBJ1-5; 10 bases are shared with TRBD1. This CDR3 has 15 residues. The germline V gene encodes CDR1 GTSNPN and CDR2 SVGIG (reference sequence). The V gene end was trimmed by 1 base and the J gene end by 9 bases; junction bases not matched to a gene: 9. CDR3 nucleotide sequence: TGTGCCTGGAGTGAGGGACAGGGGCCAAATGGGCCCCAGCATTTT. Protein: CAWSEGQGPNGPQHF.

V gene TRBV7-9 combines with J gene TRBJ2-3; tentatively, D is TRBD1 (5 bases). Germline CDR1 SEHNR, CDR2 FQNEAQ (reference sequence). This CDR3 contains 15 residues. V was shortened by 5 bases and J by 5 bases, with 17 bases between the two germline ends. CDR3 nucleotides: TGTGCCAGCAGCCCTAGACAAGGGGCTGGAGATACGCAGTATTTT. Encoded protein: CASSPRQGAGDTQYF.

The chain recombines TRBV9 with TRBJ2-1; TRBD2 agrees at 13 bases. V shed 0 bases, J shed 9 bases, and the junction held 12 bases outside the gene matches. The CDR3 loop spans 18 amino acids. Germline V gene lookup returns CDR1 SGDLS and CDR2 YYNGEE. The CDR3 DNA sequence: TGTGCCAGCAGCGTAGTGACGACTAGCGGGAGGCTTTCGGGTGAGCAGTTCTTC. This translates into CASSVVTTSGRLSGEQFF.

CDR3 protein: CSAASGDGNQPQHF. The CDR3 bases are TGCAGCGCCGCTTCCGGGGATGGCAATCAGCCCCAGCATTTT. The chain joins TRBV29-1 to TRBJ1-5; no definite D call. Germline lookup yields CDR1 SQVTM and CDR2 ANQGSEA. The germline V and J ends were trimmed by 7 bases and 2 bases, with 15 bases remaining between them. CDR3 length: 14 amino acids.